The present T cell receptor (beta chain) was sequenced within a study of breast tumors, draining lymph nodes, adjacent tissues. This clonotype came up many times. What it binds is unknown. TCRdb redid the calling of the multiplex PCR reads with MiXCR, one entry per CDR3 protein. The sample lists approximately 120,000 distinct CDR3 sequences; roughly 20% were seen once. General study findings and limits: Findings are consistent with lymph node origin and intratumoral expansion of most tumor T cells. Compared with lymph nodes, tumors were less diverse; compared with nontumor tissue, more. Luminal-like breast cancer showed significantly greater tumor-nontumor repertoire similarity than basal-like breast cancer did.

Samples came from axillary lymph nodes draining the breast cancer. The CDR3 contains 14 residues. Germline CDR1 SGHKS, CDR2 YYEKEE (reference sequence). Trimming cost V 4 bases and J 2 bases; bases outside gene matches: 6. Sample: axillary lymph node tissue. The receptor's source is a female donor with breast cancer. Some clones in this sample may be carry-over from other donors' samples. The chain combines TRBV5-5 with TRBJ2-7; 7 bases agree with TRBD1. CDR3: CASSRGTDPYEQYF. The DNA of the CDR3 is TGTGCCAGCAGCCGTGGGACAGATCCCTACGAGCAGTACTTC.